This T cell receptor beta chain is from a study of T cell repertoires in cytomegalovirus infection (dated by TCRdb to between 2019 and 2020). Looking at the study overall: Alongside well-studied HLA-B-restricted epitopes, the peptide stimulations were aimed at recently identified HLA-C-restricted CMV epitopes, whose presentation resists viral immunomodulation. Donor HLA type was relevant to the analysis, as public TCR beta signatures indicated carriage of CMV infection together with the matching HLA type.

CDR1 MNHEY and CDR2 SVGEGT were looked up in the germline V gene. V is cut by 6 bases and J by 1 base, and the space between the germline ends is 12 bases. The CDR3 sequence holds 14 residues, the cysteine and phenylalanine included. Of the read, only the CDR3 DNA is kept; its 42 bases are in frame from base 1. The treatment or condition label for this specimen denotes: in vitro stimulation with specific CMV peptide epitopes to enrich CMV-specific T cells. A few counts support this clonotype. The target of this receptor is not known. No much larger clonotype is one base removed from it; base qualities were not supplied. Sequencing instrument: Illumina HiSeq 1500. TCRdb itself trimmed the public reads at Q25 with fastp, ran MiXCR and retained productive beta chains. Each entry is one CDR3 protein sequence, shown with its most common DNA and genes. The sample contains approximately 470,000 distinct CDR3 sequences, approximately 42% of them found a single time. The top ten constitute roughly two fifths of the sample.

General conclusions and limits of the study: In the ex vivo response, HLA-C-restricted CMV-specific TCR beta clonotypes were dominant, and in two of eight donors the single most frequent clonotype came from this HLA-C-restricted group. In both this cohort and an independent 352-donor cohort, the cumulative frequency of public TCR beta family members distinguished carriers of CMV infection plus the relevant HLA type.

The material was cultured PBMCs, obtained from culture after CMV antigen stimulation. The chain was built from TRBV6-2 or TRBV6-3 and TRBJ2-5, with a tentative D gene TRBD1 over 6 matching bases. The receptor was isolated from a human donor in good health (CMV status not recorded). Some clones in this sample may be carry-over from other donors' samples. The DNA sequence follows: TGTGCCAGCAGCGACAGGAGTTTCCAAGAGACCCAGTACTTC. It translates to CASSDRSFQETQYF.